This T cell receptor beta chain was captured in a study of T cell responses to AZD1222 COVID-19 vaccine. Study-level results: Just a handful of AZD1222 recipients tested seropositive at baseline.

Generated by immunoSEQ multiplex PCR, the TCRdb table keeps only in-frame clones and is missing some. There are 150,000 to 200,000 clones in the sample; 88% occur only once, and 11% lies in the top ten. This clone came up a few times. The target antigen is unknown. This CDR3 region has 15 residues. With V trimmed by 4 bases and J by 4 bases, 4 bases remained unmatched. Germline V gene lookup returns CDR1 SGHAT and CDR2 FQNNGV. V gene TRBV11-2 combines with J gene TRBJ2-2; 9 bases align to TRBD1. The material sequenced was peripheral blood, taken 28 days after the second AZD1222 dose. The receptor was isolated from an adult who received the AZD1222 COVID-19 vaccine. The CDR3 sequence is CASSWTGVGTGELFF. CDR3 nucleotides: TGTGCCAGCAGCTGGACAGGGGTCGGCACCGGGGAGCTGTTTTTT.